This TCR beta chain appears in the sequencing data of a study of cytomegalovirus exposure and HLA in healthy donors. In regard to this clone: The antigen is not known.

Study findings and constraints: The study listed under 200 cytomegalovirus-associated TCR beta chains. Reports state that TCR beta sequences accurately predicted most subjects' HLA-A and HLA-B alleles.

This CDR3 is built from 13 residues. Germline-derived CDR1 and CDR2 are MNHEY and SVGAGI. V lost 7 bases to trimming and J lost 3 bases, with 11 bases between them. Researchers ran the PCR with 60 Vbeta and 13 Jbeta primers. The table came from immunoSEQ multiplex PCR; TCRdb's copy has only in-frame clones and leaves some out. This sample has 80,000 to 95,000 clones, with about 69% found just once. The clonotype was recovered from a woman in her late teens or twenties in good health and CMV-seropositive. Sequencing input: PBMCs. The V call is TRBV6-5, the J call TRBJ2-3, with TRBD1 as a possible D gene (5 bases). CDR3 nucleotide sequence: TGTGCCAGCAAGGTGAAGGGGACAGATACGCAGTATTTT. As protein: CASKVKGTDTQYF.